This TCR beta chain appears in the sequencing data of a study of T cell responses to AZD1222 COVID-19 vaccine. Study findings and constraints: After two AZD1222 doses, spike-specific TCR breadth and depth rose versus day 0.

Germline-derived CDR1 and CDR2 are SGHRS and YFSETQ. The CDR3 runs 16 residues. J gave up 1 base and V 3 bases, and 6 bases lay outside the gene matches. Generated by immunoSEQ multiplex PCR, the TCRdb table keeps only in-frame clones and is missing some. The profile covers approximately 84,000 clones, with around 89% appearing a single time and 30% to 40% taken by the ten largest. About this clone: Its antigen is still unknown.

The genes are TRBV5-1 and TRBJ2-2; 7 bases are a match to TRBD1. The source is an adult in good health. The specimen was peripheral blood, collected on day 0 of AZD1222 vaccination. CDR3: CASSSPRQGNTGELFF. For the CDR3, the DNA is TGCGCCAGCAGCTCGCCTCGACAGGGGAACACCGGGGAGCTGTTTTTT. The full variable domain, with the rest looked up from reference TRBV5-1 and TRBJ2-2, is KAGVTQTPRYLIKTRGQQVTLSCSPISGHRSVSWYQQTPGQGLQFLFEYFSETQRNKGNFPGRFSGRQFSNSRSEMNVSTLELGDSALYLCASSSPRQGNTGELFFGEGSRLTVL.